The rows below give T cell receptor beta chains drawn from one sample of a study of cytomegalovirus exposure and HLA in healthy donors. Using immunoSEQ multiplex PCR, the repertoire was profiled, and TCRdb retains in-frame clones only, with some absent. The listing contains under 70,000 clones. What was sequenced was PBMCs. Source of these receptors: a female donor in good health and CMV-seropositive. The CDR3 runs from the conserved cysteine through the conserved F or W. A D gene is named only where the DNA matches it firmly.

V gene	J gene	D gene	CDR3 protein	CDR3 DNA
TRBV6-5	TRBJ2-1	TRBD2	CASSLGSSGFYEQFF	TGTGCCAGCAGCCTCGGGTCTAGCGGGTTCTATGAGCAGTTCTTC
TRBV4-1	TRBJ2-6	NA	CATAIGPSGANVLTF	TGCGCCACCGCAATTGGGCCCTCTGGGGCCAACGTCCTGACTTTC
TRBV4-2	TRBJ2-2	NA	CASSLPTHNTGELFF	TGTGCCAGCAGCCTCCCGACACATAACACCGGGGAGCTGTTTTTT
TRBV5-1	TRBJ2-3	TRBD2	CASSLGLGGSRTDTQYF	TGCGCCAGCAGCTTGGGATTGGGCGGGAGTCGCACAGATACGCAGTATTTT
TRBV6-5	TRBJ2-7	TRBD1	CASSRTGGAYEQYF	TGTGCCAGCAGCCGGACAGGGGGCGCCTACGAGCAGTACTTC
TRBV6-5	TRBJ1-1	TRBD1	CASRKTGINTEAFF	TGTGCCAGCAGGAAGACAGGGATTAACACTGAAGCTTTCTTT
TRBV4-1	TRBJ2-6	TRBD1	CASSQVRQGELSGANVLTF	TGCGCCAGCAGCCAAGTCCGGCAGGGGGAACTCTCTGGGGCCAACGTCCTGACTTTC
TRBV5-4	TRBJ1-2	TRBD1	CASSLQAGGDGYTF	TGTGCCAGCAGCCTCCAAGCAGGGGGAGATGGCTACACCTTC
TRBV5-4	TRBJ2-7	NA	CASSPLGEYEQYF	TGTGCCAGCAGCCCTCTCGGGGAGTACGAGCAGTACTTC
TRBV4-1	TRBJ2-7	NA	CASSQAGRDYEQYF	TGCGCCAGCAGCCAAGCGGGTCGGGACTACGAGCAGTACTTC
TRBV5-6	TRBJ2-5	TRBD1	CASRLTPGQATETQYF	TGTGCCAGCAGATTAACCCCGGGACAGGCCACGGAGACCCAGTACTTC
TRBV5-1	TRBJ1-1	TRBD1	CASSNLWDRDPLNTEAFF	TGCGCCAGCAGCAACCTATGGGACAGGGATCCATTGAACACTGAAGCTTTCTTT
TRBV30	TRBJ1-1	NA	CALIRGGKTEAFF	TGTGCCTTAATAAGGGGGGGGAAAACTGAAGCTTTCTTT
TRBV30	TRBJ1-1	NA	CAWSDSRAFF	TGTGCCTGGAGTGACAGTCGGGCTTTCTTT
TRBV30	TRBJ2-5	TRBD2	CAWSLEREVGEETQYF	TGTGCCTGGAGCTTAGAGCGGGAGGTAGGCGAAGAGACCCAGTACTTC
TRBV5-1	TRBJ2-1	TRBD1	CASSLGTGTYNEQFF	TGCGCCAGCAGCCTAGGGACAGGAACTTACAATGAGCAGTTCTTC
TRBV6-1	TRBJ2-7	TRBD2	CASKRSSGVYEQYF	TGTGCCAGCAAACGGTCTAGCGGAGTCTACGAGCAGTACTTC
TRBV11-2	TRBJ2-1	NA	CASRPVGGERGNEQFF	TGTGCCAGCAGGCCTGTGGGGGGAGAGAGGGGCAATGAGCAGTTCTTC
TRBV6-5	TRBJ1-5	NA	CATGGSHQPQHF	TGTGCTACGGGGGGATCGCATCAGCCCCAGCATTTT
TRBV5-4	TRBJ2-6	TRBD2	CASSLPAGGPGANVLTF	TGTGCCAGCAGCTTACCAGCGGGGGGGCCTGGGGCCAACGTCCTGACTTTC
TRBV28	TRBJ1-5	TRBD1	CASSLGTGGLENPQHF	TGTGCCAGCAGTTTAGGGACAGGGGGACTTGAGAATCCCCAGCATTTT
TRBV29-1	TRBJ1-2	TRBD1	CSVDGQGLNYGYTF	TGCAGCGTTGATGGACAGGGACTTAACTATGGCTACACCTTC
TRBV7-9	TRBJ1-1	TRBD1	CASSLLTGHTEAFF	TGTGCCAGCAGCTTGCTGACAGGGCACACTGAAGCTTTCTTT
TRBV11-3	TRBJ2-1	TRBD2	CASSRTSGGASYNEQFF	TGTGCCAGCAGCCGAACTAGCGGGGGGGCTTCCTACAATGAGCAGTTCTTC
TRBV30	TRBJ2-7	NA	CAWSGGDSYEQYF	TGTGCCTGGAGTGGCGGCGACTCCTACGAGCAGTACTTC
TRBV29-1	TRBJ2-5	TRBD1	CSVRTGVETQYF	TGCAGCGTTCGGACAGGGGTAGAGACCCAGTACTTC
TRBV6-1	TRBJ2-3	TRBD2	CASSDLMGGGSADTQYF	TGTGCCAGCAGTGACCTCATGGGGGGGGGAAGTGCAGATACGCAGTATTTT
TRBV4-3	TRBJ2-7	TRBD2	CASSRNLAGGAYEQYF	TGCGCCAGCAGCCGAAATCTAGCGGGAGGGGCCTACGAGCAGTACTTC
TRBV4-3	TRBJ1-2	TRBD1	CASSQDRGQGGWGYTF	TGCGCCAGCAGCCAAGATCGCGGACAGGGGGGATGGGGCTACACCTTC
TRBV5-1	TRBJ1-6	TRBD1	CASSLAGQGNSPLHF	TGCGCCAGCAGCTTGGCGGGACAGGGGAATTCACCCCTCCACTTT
TRBV28	TRBJ2-7	NA	CASSSQGTYEQYF	TGTGCCAGCAGTTCCCAGGGAACCTACGAGCAGTACTTC
TRBV15	TRBJ1-4	NA	CATSREVGQGNEKLFF	TGTGCCACCAGCAGAGAAGTCGGTCAGGGCAACGAAAAACTGTTTTTT
TRBV28	TRBJ2-7	TRBD1	CASSGWLGQGKYEQYF	TGTGCCAGCTCGGGATGGTTGGGACAGGGGAAATACGAGCAGTACTTC
TRBV10-3	TRBJ2-1	NA	CAISQGNEQFF	TGTGCCATCAGTCAGGGGAATGAGCAGTTCTTC
TRBV18	TRBJ2-2	NA	CASSPPGDTGELFF	TGTGCCAGCTCACCACCGGGAGACACCGGGGAGCTGTTTTTT
TRBV6-5	TRBJ1-6	TRBD1	CASSLGQGYSPLHF	TGTGCCAGCAGTCTCGGACAGGGTTATTCACCCCTCCACTTT
TRBV2	TRBJ1-1	TRBD1	CATIAEGAVNTEAFF	TGTGCCACCATAGCCGAGGGGGCTGTGAACACTGAAGCTTTCTTT
TRBV19	TRBJ1-5	TRBD1	CASSIGQGAFQPQHF	TGTGCCAGTAGTATCGGACAGGGGGCTTTTCAGCCCCAGCATTTT
TRBV6-4	TRBJ1-6	TRBD1	CASSVGTDNSPLHF	TGTGCCAGCAGTGTGGGGACAGATAATTCACCCCTCCACTTT
TRBV4-1	TRBJ1-1	TRBD1	CASSQGQPGINTEAFF	TGCGCCAGCAGTCAGGGACAGCCGGGAATAAACACTGAAGCTTTCTTT